This T cell receptor (beta chain) was captured in a study of naive and memory T cell subsets. General study findings and limits: Potentially, T cell activation and differentiation skew this RNA-based measurement.

Amplification of ligated cDNA took four PCR rounds with SP2 and nested alpha and beta constant primers. For blood and skin samples, reverse transcription used TCR alpha and beta constant primers. TCRdb analysed the 5' RACE reads with MiXCR anew, one entry per CDR3 protein. The data contain 55,000 to 65,000 distinct CDR3 sequences, 7% to 8% of them singletons. TCR cDNA received a 3' ligated oligonucleotide that carried a UMI. Whole-blood samples were less than 3 ml of peripheral blood from healthy adult volunteers. Reverse transcription used DNase-treated unsorted total RNA, aiming for roughly 1 to 1,100 ng. This clonotype was seen repeatedly, ten times or more. The antigen is undetermined. Germline values: CDR1 KGHSH, CDR2 LQKENI. CDR3 size: 14 residues. Trimming pared 2 bases from V and 0 bases from J, leaving 7 bases between.

This TCR derives from a female donor in good health. V is TRBV18 and J is TRBJ1-2; D is uncertain. CDR3 amino acids: CASSPNSPNYGYTF. CDR3 DNA: TGTGCCAGCTCACCAAACAGTCCTAACTATGGCTACACCTTC.